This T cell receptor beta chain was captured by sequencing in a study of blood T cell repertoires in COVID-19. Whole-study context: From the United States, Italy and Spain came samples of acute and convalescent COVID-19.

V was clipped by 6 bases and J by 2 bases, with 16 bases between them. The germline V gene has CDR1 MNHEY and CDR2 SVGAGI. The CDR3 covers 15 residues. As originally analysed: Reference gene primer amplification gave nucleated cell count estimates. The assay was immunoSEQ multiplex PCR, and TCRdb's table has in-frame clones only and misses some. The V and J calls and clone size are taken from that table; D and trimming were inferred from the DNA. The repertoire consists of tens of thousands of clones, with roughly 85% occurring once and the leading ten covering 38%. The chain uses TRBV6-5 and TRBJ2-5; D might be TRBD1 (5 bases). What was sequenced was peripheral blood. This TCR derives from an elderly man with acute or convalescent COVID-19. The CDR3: CASSPSRTLQETQYF. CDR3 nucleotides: TGTGCCAGCAGCCCCTCCCGGACACTACAAGAGACCCAGTACTTC.